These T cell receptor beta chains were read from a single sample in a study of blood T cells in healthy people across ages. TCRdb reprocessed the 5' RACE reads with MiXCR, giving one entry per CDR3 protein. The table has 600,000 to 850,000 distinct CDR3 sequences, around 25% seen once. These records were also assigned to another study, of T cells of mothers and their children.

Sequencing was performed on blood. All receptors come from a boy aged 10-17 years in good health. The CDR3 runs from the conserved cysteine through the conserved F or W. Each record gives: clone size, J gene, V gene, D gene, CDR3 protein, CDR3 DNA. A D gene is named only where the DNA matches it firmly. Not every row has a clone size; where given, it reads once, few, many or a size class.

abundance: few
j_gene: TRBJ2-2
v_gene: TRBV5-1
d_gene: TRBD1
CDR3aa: CASSLTGGGEELFF
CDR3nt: TGCGCCAGCAGCTTGACAGGGGGCGGGGAGGAGCTGTTTTTT

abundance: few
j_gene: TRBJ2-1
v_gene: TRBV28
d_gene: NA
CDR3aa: CASSLSARGHEQFF
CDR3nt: TGTGCCAGCAGTTTATCTGCCCGGGGACATGAGCAGTTCTTC

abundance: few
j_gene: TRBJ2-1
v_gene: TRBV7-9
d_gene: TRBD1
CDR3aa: CASRDRVSNEQFF
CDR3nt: TGTGCCAGCAGGGACAGGGTCAGCAATGAGCAGTTCTTC

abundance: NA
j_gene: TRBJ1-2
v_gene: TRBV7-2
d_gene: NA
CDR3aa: CASSSTGVGYTF
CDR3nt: TGTGCCAGCAGCTCTACAGGCGTGGGCTACACCTTC

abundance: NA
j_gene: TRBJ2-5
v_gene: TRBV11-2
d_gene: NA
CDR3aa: CASSLTGTRQETQYF
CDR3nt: TGTGCCAGCAGCTTGACCGGGACTCGACAAGAGACCCAGTACTTC

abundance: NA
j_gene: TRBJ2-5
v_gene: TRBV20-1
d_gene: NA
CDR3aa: CSARGGFSGPQETQYF
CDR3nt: TGCAGTGCTAGAGGGGGCTTTAGTGGCCCTCAAGAGACCCAGTACTTC

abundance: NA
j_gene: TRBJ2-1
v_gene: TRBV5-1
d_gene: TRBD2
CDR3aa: CASSQTTSGYNEQFF
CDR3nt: TGCGCCAGCAGCCAGACTACTAGCGGATACAATGAGCAGTTCTTC

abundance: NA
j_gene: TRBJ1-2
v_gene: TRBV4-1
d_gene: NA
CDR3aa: CASSQDLGDGYTF
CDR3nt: TGCGCCAGCAGCCAAGATCTGGGGGATGGCTACACCTTC

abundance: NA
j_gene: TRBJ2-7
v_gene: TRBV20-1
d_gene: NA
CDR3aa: CSARDEESSDEQYF
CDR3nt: TGCAGTGCTAGAGATGAAGAGTCTTCCGACGAGCAGTACTTC

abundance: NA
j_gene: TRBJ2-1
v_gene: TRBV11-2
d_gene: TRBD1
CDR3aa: CASKEIRGPDYNEQFF
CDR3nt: TGTGCCAGCAAAGAAATTAGGGGGCCTGACTACAATGAGCAGTTCTTC

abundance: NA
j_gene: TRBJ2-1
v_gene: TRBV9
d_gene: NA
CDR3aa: CASSVVSGDEQFF
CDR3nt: TGTGCCAGCAGCGTAGTTAGTGGGGATGAGCAGTTCTTC

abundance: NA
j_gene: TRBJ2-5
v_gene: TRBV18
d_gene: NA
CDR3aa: CASSPPVFETQYF
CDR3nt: TGTGCCAGCTCACCACCGGTGTTCGAGACCCAGTACTTC